This T cell receptor (beta chain) was obtained from a study of blood T cell repertoires in COVID-19. Looking at the study overall: Sample material is recorded as cDNA or gDNA derived from T cells, B-cell-depleted T cells, or PBMCs.

The V gene's germline CDR1 is LGHDT and CDR2 YNNKEL (reference sequence). Unmatched junction bases numbered 12, after V lost 6 bases and J lost 5 bases. The CDR3 has 16 amino acids. This table comes from immunoSEQ multiplex PCR, and its TCRdb copy is limited to in-frame clones, with some not included. The sample shows 300,000 to 400,000 clones, roughly nine tenths of them seen only once. V is TRBV3-1 (or the pseudogene TRBV3-2) and J is TRBJ1-4; 7 bases map to TRBD1. Sequencing input: PBMCs or T cells enriched from blood (not recorded which). The source of this sequence is a man aged 55 to 69 who had recovered from COVID-19. The CDR3 region is CASSQNRGRRNEKLFF. The DNA for the CDR3 is TGTGCCAGCAGTCAAAACAGGGGACGGAGGAATGAAAAACTGTTTTTT.